The 18 T cell receptor beta chains given below trace back to one sample, sequenced in a study of human T cells and chemical hapten exposure. TCRdb re-derived calls from the RACE reads in MiXCR, one entry per CDR3 protein. The table lists some 170,000 distinct CDR3 sequences, about a fifth of them singletons. The sample's time point: patch test 1, 2 weeks after DPC sensitization. The treatment is: therapeutic diphenylcyclopropenone sensitization with weekly scalp DPC. The material sequenced was whole blood, taken in connection with sensitization to the hapten diphenylcyclopropenone (DPC). The source is a woman in her forties or fifties with alopecia areata. Some clones in this sample may be carry-over from other donors' samples.

This sequence joins TRBV7-2 and TRBJ2-1; D ambiguous. This CDR3 contains 16 residues. Deletions cut 5 bases from V and 0 bases from J, with 14 bases between. The V gene's germline CDR1 is SGHTA and CDR2 FQGNSA. The CDR3 DNA is TGTGCCAGCAGCGGCGGTGCCCCCCCCTCCTACAATGAGCAGTTCTTC. The encoded protein is CASSGGAPPSYNEQFF.

Here the CDR3 DNA reads TGTGCCAGCAGCAAAGAGCATCCGACAGGGGGCGCCACCGGGGAGCTGTTTTTT. Translation: CASSKEHPTGGATGELFF. The rearrangement links TRBV21-1 to TRBJ2-2; the D call of TRBD1 is as the table states it, not checked on the DNA. TRBV21-1 is tagged as a pseudogene. There are 18 residues in the CDR3.

The chain has TRBV5-1 and TRBJ2-7, with TRBD1 matching over 8 bases. With V trimmed by 5 bases and J by 6 bases, 10 bases remained unmatched. Germline values: CDR1 SGHRS, CDR2 YFSETQ. This CDR3 has 14 amino acids. CDR3 sequence (DNA): TGCGCCAGCAGGTGGACAGGGCTGGGTCGCGAGCAGTACTTC. This sequence encodes CASRWTGLGREQYF.

This rearrangement joins TRBV20-1 to TRBJ2-5; D is unclear. The CDR3 totals 14 residues. V lost 1 base and J 1 base, leaving 10 bases between the germline ends. From germline, CDR1 is DFQATT and CDR2 SNEGSKA (reference sequence). In nucleotides, the CDR3 is TGCAGTGCTAGAGCCTACGATTTCCAAGAGACCCAGTACTTC. Translated, it gives CSARAYDFQETQYF.

This clonotype was picked up a small number of times. V gene TRBV5-1 combines with J gene TRBJ2-3; the match to TRBD2 covers 8 bases. V lost 2 bases to trimming and J lost 3 bases; unmatched junction nucleotides: 2. Germline loops: CDR1 SGHRS, CDR2 YFSETQ. The CDR3 has 14 residues. The chain's CDR3 is CASSFSGRTDTQYF. The DNA for the CDR3 is TGCGCCAGCAGCTTCAGCGGGAGAACAGATACGCAGTATTTT.

The V call is TRBV2, the J call TRBJ2-2; tentatively, D is TRBD2 (5 bases). Germline V gives CDR1 SNHLY, CDR2 FYNNEI. The CDR3 consists of 14 residues. V shed 9 bases and J shed 0 bases, with 11 bases lying between them. This CDR3 reads CASETGTNTGELFF. In DNA form, the CDR3 reads TGTGCCAGTGAAACCGGGACGAACACCGGGGAGCTGTTTTTT.

The chain carries TRBV20-1 and TRBJ1-2, with D uncertain. The CDR3 sequence is 13 residues long. CDR1 and CDR2 (germline): DFQATT, SNEGSKA (reference sequence). Trimming shortened V by 0 bases and J by 4 bases, and 9 bases separated the two germline ends. CDR3 sequence (DNA): TGCAGTGCTAGAGAAAGGCGAAGCTATGGCTACACCTTC. Encoded protein: CSARERRSYGYTF.

This clonotype was counted between two and nine times. The V gene is TRBV18, the J gene TRBJ1-1; tentatively, D is TRBD1 (6 bases). Germline V gene sequence: CDR1 KGHSH, CDR2 LQKENI. The CDR3 has 15 amino acids. V lost 3 bases and J lost 4, with 15 bases in between. The CDR3 sequence is CASSPAGAGSTEAFF. The CDR3 DNA is TGTGCCAGCTCACCGGCAGGGGCAGGGAGCACTGAAGCTTTCTTT.

This rearrangement joins TRBV20-1 to TRBJ1-1; maybe TRBD1 (6 bases). The CDR3 totals 12 residues. Germline V gives CDR1 DFQATT, CDR2 SNEGSKA (reference sequence). The V and J ends lost 3 bases and 7 bases respectively, with 12 bases between them. In DNA form, the CDR3 reads TGCAGTGCTAGGCAAGGGACAAGTGAAGCTTTCTTT. It translates to CSARQGTSEAFF.

The chain carries TRBV4-2 and TRBJ2-5; D possibly corresponds to TRBD2 (6 bases). This CDR3 has 21 amino acids. V gave up 1 base and J gave up 1 base, with 28 bases separating them. Per germline, CDR1 LGHNA and CDR2 YNFKEQ. This chain's CDR3 is CASSQGVWRFMGERAQETQYF. CDR3 nucleotides: TGTGCCAGCAGCCAAGGGGTGTGGAGGTTTATGGGGGAGCGGGCCCAAGAGACCCAGTACTTC.

This clonotype was picked up a small number of times. This chain uses TRBV11-2 with TRBJ2-1; D is unresolved. This CDR3 region has 16 residues. Germline V gives CDR1 SGHAT, CDR2 FQNNGV. V shed 1 base and J shed 0 bases, with 10 bases lying between them. In nucleotides, the CDR3 is TGTGCCAGCAGCTTAGGAAATAAAGGCTCCTACAATGAGCAGTTCTTC. The encoded protein is CASSLGNKGSYNEQFF.

This clonotype appeared many times. This chain connects TRBV6-1 to TRBJ1-1; unclear D gene. V gave up 6 bases and J gave up 6 bases, with 11 bases separating them. The CDR3 contains 12 residues. Germline CDR1 and CDR2: MNHNS and SASEGT. Written as DNA, the CDR3 is TGTGCCAGCAGGGGATTAAGTGCTGAAGCTTTCTTT. Amino acid sequence: CASRGLSAEAFF.

This clonotype has just a few counts. The rearrangement links TRBV12-3 or TRBV12-4 to TRBJ1-5; no clear D. The CDR3 is made up of 14 amino acids. Deletions cut 6 bases from V and 6 bases from J, with 15 bases between. This CDR3 is CASSFSGRSQPQHF. Here the CDR3 DNA reads TGTGCCAGCAGCTTCAGCGGCAGGAGTCAGCCCCAGCATTTT.

The chain links TRBV7-2 to TRBJ1-6; possibly TRBD1 for D (6 bases). V lost 1 base to trimming and J lost 5 bases, with 12 bases between them. The CDR3 loop spans 16 amino acids. Germline-derived CDR1 and CDR2 are SGHTA and FQGNSA. CDR3 region: CASSLEGGADNSPLHF. The CDR3 DNA is TGTGCCAGCAGCTTAGAGGGGGGGGCTGATAATTCACCCCTCCACTTT.

This chain uses TRBV20-1 with TRBJ2-1; D is tentatively TRBD1 or TRBD2 (5 bases each). The germline V gene has CDR1 DFQATT and CDR2 SNEGSKA (reference sequence). There are 16 residues in the CDR3. V lost 6 bases, J lost 4 bases, and 22 bases lay in between. The CDR3 protein is CSATRSGTPPYNEQFF. CDR3 bases: TGCAGTGCAACACGTTCCGGGACCCCCCCTTACAATGAGCAGTTCTTC.

The chain carries TRBV7-6 and TRBJ2-1, with 11 bases that match TRBD1. The CDR3 covers 15 residues. V shed 2 bases and J 9 bases; nucleotides not matched to a gene: 6. Germline CDR1 SGHVS, CDR2 FNYEAQ. This chain's CDR3 is CASSLPGQGAGEQFF. The CDR3 coding sequence is TGTGCCAGCAGCTTACCTGGACAGGGGGCCGGTGAGCAGTTCTTC.

This clonotype was observed once. V usage is TRBV27 and J usage is TRBJ2-1; the match to TRBD2 covers 14 bases. The CDR3 sequence is 16 residues long. V was pared by 5 bases and J by 9 bases, with 9 bases of the junction left unmatched. Germline V lookup: CDR1 MNHEY, CDR2 SMNVEV (reference sequence). CDR3 coding DNA: TGTGCCAGCAGTCACCAAGCCGGGACTAGCGGGAGTGAGCAGTTCTTC. This encodes CASSHQAGTSGSEQFF.

The chain recombines TRBV10-3 with TRBJ1-5; D possibly corresponds to TRBD1 (6 bases). This CDR3 region has 12 residues. Germline V lookup: CDR1 ENHRY, CDR2 SYGVKD. The V gene lost 8 bases and the J gene lost 5 bases, with 10 bases spanning the gap. The DNA for the CDR3 is TGTGCCATCCGGGACATACATCAGCCCCAGCATTTT. This translates into CAIRDIHQPQHF.